This TCR beta chain was captured in a study of blood T cell repertoires in COVID-19. About the study: The study drew acute and convalescent COVID-19 samples from the United States, Italy and Spain. T cells, B-cell-depleted T cells, or PBMCs supplied cDNA or gDNA.

As handled by the study authors: The authors estimated nucleated cell counts from reference gene primer amplification. Sequencing used immunoSEQ multiplex PCR; TCRdb keeps in-frame clones, though not all of them. Clonal size and the V and J genes are those of that table, whereas D and trimming came from the DNA. The sample shows approximately 200,000 clones, more than 75% of them seen only once. The CDR3 is made up of 15 amino acids. The germline V gene encodes CDR1 SGHRS and CDR2 YFSETQ. V shed 2 bases, J shed 3 bases, and the junction held 5 bases outside the gene matches. Sequencing was done on a sample of peripheral blood. The rearrangement joins TRBV5-1 to TRBJ2-3; 8 positions agree with TRBD1. The sequence came from a man in his sixties who had recovered from COVID-19. The CDR3 DNA is TGCGCCAGCAGCTTAGGACAGGGTACGACAGATACGCAGTATTTT. Translating it yields CASSLGQGTTDTQYF.